This T cell receptor beta chain was retrieved from a study of T cell responses to AZD1222 COVID-19 vaccine. General study points: Donors skewed white British and female; clonal diversity was possibly underestimated. Once two AZD1222 doses were given, Spike-specific TCR breadth and depth went up. Epitopes outside B.1.351 and B.1.1.7 mutated regions reportedly drew nearly half of spike TCRs. Repertoire sampling happened only post peak T cell response.

Produced via immunoSEQ multiplex PCR; TCRdb's table is partial and in-frame only. This table has 70,000 to 90,000 clones, 70% to 80% appearing once. Remarks on this clone: Its antigen is currently unknown.

The V segment lost 5 bases and the J segment 3 bases; nucleotides outside the gene matches: 2. Germline lookup yields CDR1 GTSNPN and CDR2 SVGIG (reference sequence). The CDR3 contains 13 residues. The V gene is TRBV30, the J gene TRBJ1-3; 9 bases match TRBD1. Sequences were derived from peripheral blood, sampled on day 0 of AZD1222 vaccination. The TCR was taken from an adult in good health. The CDR3 here is CAWETGGGNTIYF. Here the CDR3 DNA reads TGTGCCTGGGAGACAGGGGGTGGAAACACCATATATTTT.